These 11 T cell receptor beta chains came from one sample sequenced in a study of CD8+ T cells in alopecia areata. Sequencing templates came from extracted RNA that was reverse transcribed into cDNA. Profiling relied on immunoSEQ multiplex PCR, and the TCRdb table lists in-frame clones only, not all of them. The table shows about 210,000 clones, with approximately 40% occurring only once. Treatment described: oral pan-JAK inhibitor, 5-10 mg twice daily. The sequencing here drew on CD4+ T cells sorted from blood, taken at approximately week 36, from a patient treated with tofacitinib. These receptors all stem from a human donor with alopecia areata.

This clone was observed a few times. The CDR3 region has the DNA TGCAGCGTTGAGCTAGCGGTCAGCCACAATGAGCAGTTCTTC. Translation gives CSVELAVSHNEQFF. The V gene is TRBV29-1, the J gene TRBJ2-1, with 7 bases fitting TRBD2. Unmatched junction bases numbered 7, after V lost 3 bases and J lost 5 bases. This CDR3 contains 14 residues. CDR1 and CDR2 (germline): SQVTM, ANQGSEA.

The genes are TRBV10-3 and TRBJ1-2, with TRBD1 matching over 8 bases. Germline V gives CDR1 ENHRY, CDR2 SYGVKD. The V gene end was trimmed by 8 bases and the J gene end by 4 bases; junction bases not matched to a gene: 6. This CDR3 spans 13 amino acids. The CDR3: CAIGKQGVYGYTF. CDR3 DNA sequence: TGTGCCATCGGTAAACAGGGGGTCTATGGCTACACCTTC.

This clone was detected a few times. The V gene is TRBV15, the J gene TRBJ2-7; D possibly corresponds to TRBD1 (6 bases). Trimming took off 4 bases at V and 1 base at J, with 11 bases between the two ends. CDR1 and CDR2 from the germline V gene are LNHNV and YYDKDF (reference sequence). The CDR3 loop spans 14 amino acids. The CDR3 sequence is CATSKFGQSYEQYF. The CDR3 nucleotides read TGTGCCACCAGCAAATTTGGACAGTCCTACGAGCAGTACTTC. Looking up the rest from reference TRBV15 and TRBJ2-7 gives the full variable domain: DAMVIQNPRYQVTQFGKPVTLSCSQTLNHNVMYWYQQKSSQAPKLLFHYYDKDFNNEADTPDNFQSRRPNTSFCFLDIRSPGLGDTAMYLCATSKFGQSYEQYFGPGTRLTVT.

Note on this clone: A single base separates this from a much larger clone, so it may be a read error. The rearrangement uses TRBV28 and TRBJ1-2; D perhaps matches TRBD1 (6 bases). Germline lookup yields CDR1 MDHEN and CDR2 SYDVKM. Trimming stripped 4 bases from V and 4 bases from J, with 7 bases between. This CDR3 contains 12 residues. The CDR3 reads CASSWTVYGYTF. CDR3 nucleotides: TGTGCCAGCAGTTGGACAGTCTATGGCTACACCTTC.

This clone was observed at least ten times. V gene TRBV7-6 combines with J gene TRBJ2-4; D unresolved. CDR3 length: 16 amino acids. The germline CDR1 and CDR2 sequences are SGHVS and FNYEAQ. The V end was cut by 0 bases, the J end by 2 bases, with 11 bases between. In DNA form, the CDR3 reads TGTGCCAGCAGCTTAGCTGGAGACGGTACCAAAAACATTCAGTACTTC. Protein: CASSLAGDGTKNIQYF. Supplemented by reference TRBV7-6 and TRBJ2-4, the full variable domain reads GAGVSQSPRYKVTKRGQDVALRCDPISGHVSLYWYRQALGQGPEFLTYFNYEAQQDKSGLPNDRFSAERPEGSISTLTIQRTEQRDSAMYRCASSLAGDGTKNIQYFGAGTRLSVL.

Of note for this clone: Just one base apart from a much larger clone, this may be a read error. The V and J genes are TRBV25-1 and TRBJ2-7; D is ambiguous. CDR3 length equals 10 residues. The germline V gene has CDR1 MGHDK and CDR2 SYGVNS. V lost 0 bases to trimming and J lost 6 bases, with 0 bases between them. CDR3 residues: CASSEYEQYF. CDR3 in DNA: TGTGCCAGCAGTGAATACGAGCAGTACTTC.

This sequence joins TRBV11-1 and TRBJ2-5; possibly TRBD1 or TRBD2 for D (5 bases each). Deletions cut 5 bases from V and 1 base from J, with 8 bases between. Per the germline V gene, CDR1 is SGHAT and CDR2 is FQDESV (reference sequence). The CDR3 is 13 residues long. As DNA, the CDR3 is TGTGCCAGCAGCACCGGGGCCCAAGAGACCCAGTACTTC. It translates to CASSTGAQETQYF.

This clone has only a few counts. The chain links TRBV2 to TRBJ1-1; D might be TRBD1 (5 bases). Trimming stripped 4 bases from V and 5 bases from J, with 11 bases between. Per germline, CDR1 SNHLY and CDR2 FYNNEI. The CDR3 is 13 amino acids. CDR3 in amino acids: CASSGPRGTEAFF. The CDR3 nucleotides are TGTGCCAGCAGTGGTCCCCGGGGGACTGAAGCTTTCTTT.

The J gene is TRBJ2-5, the V gene TRBV10-3; D unclear. This CDR3 contains 13 residues. V lost 5 bases and J lost 4, with 11 bases in between. Germline loops: CDR1 ENHRY, CDR2 SYGVKD. The CDR3 sequence is CAISPRRGETQYF. The DNA of the CDR3 is TGTGCCATCAGTCCTCGGCGAGGAGAGACCCAGTACTTC.

V gene TRBV5-1 combines with J gene TRBJ2-3; the D is unclear. V lost 1 base and J lost 0, with 9 bases in between. The length of the CDR3 is 15 residues. Per germline, CDR1 SGHRS and CDR2 YFSETQ. The CDR3 DNA sequence: TGCGCCAGCAGCTTGTTCGTATCAAGCACAGATACGCAGTATTTT. It encodes CASSLFVSSTDTQYF.

This clone has only a few counts. The chain uses TRBV15 and TRBJ2-2; D uncertain. The V gene lost 5 bases and the J gene lost 8 bases, with 15 bases spanning the gap. Germline-derived CDR1 and CDR2 are LNHNV and YYDKDF (reference sequence). The CDR3 spans 14 residues. This CDR3 reads CATSARRTYGELFF. The CDR3 DNA sequence: TGTGCCACCAGCGCCCGAAGGACGTATGGGGAGCTGTTTTTT.